The 4 T cell receptor beta chains reported below all come from one sample, sequenced in a study of blood T cell repertoires in COVID-19. The protocol was immunoSEQ multiplex PCR, while the TCRdb copy is restricted to in-frame clones and leaves out a portion. The sample includes about 190,000 clones, around 85% of them seen just once. Specimen: peripheral blood. The receptors stem from a woman between 50 and 59 years old with acute or convalescent COVID-19.

The gene calls are TRBV29-1 and TRBJ2-7; TRBD2 matches 8 bases. CDR1 and CDR2 (germline): SQVTM, ANQGSEA. The V segment lost 4 bases and the J segment 0 bases; nucleotides outside the gene matches: 8. The CDR3 length is 15 residues. The CDR3 spells CSVVGTGGFSYEQYF. The CDR3 DNA is TGCAGCGTTGTCGGGACGGGGGGGTTCTCCTACGAGCAGTACTTC.

The chain's CDR3 is CASSLRAGTGLMNTEAFF. CDR3 DNA: TGCGCCAGCAGCTTGCGGGCCGGGACAGGGCTGATGAACACTGAAGCTTTCTTT. The chain has TRBV5-1 and TRBJ1-1; TRBD1 agrees at 9 bases. The CDR3 totals 18 residues. Germline V gives CDR1 SGHRS, CDR2 YFSETQ. The J segment lost 0 bases and the V segment lost 1 base, leaving 10 bases of the junction unmatched.

The chain couples TRBV27 to TRBJ2-2; weak D call: TRBD2 (6 bases). The CDR3 length is 15 residues. The V and J ends lost 3 bases and 5 bases respectively, with 13 bases between them. The germline V gene has CDR1 MNHEY and CDR2 SMNVEV (reference sequence). CDR3 sequence: CASSFRRGRTGELFF. The CDR3 DNA sequence: TGTGCCAGCAGTTTCCGGCGGGGAAGGACCGGGGAGCTGTTTTTT.

This sequence joins TRBV5-5 and TRBJ2-6, with a possible D match to TRBD1 (5 bases). The CDR3 loop spans 17 amino acids. Trimming took off 3 bases at V and 5 bases at J, with 18 bases between the two ends. Looked up from germline, CDR1 is SGHKS and CDR2 is YYEKEE (reference sequence). Here the CDR3 reads CASSSNLGVTRANVLTF. CDR3 coding DNA: TGTGCCAGCAGCTCCAATTTAGGGGTCACAAGGGCCAACGTCCTGACTTTC.